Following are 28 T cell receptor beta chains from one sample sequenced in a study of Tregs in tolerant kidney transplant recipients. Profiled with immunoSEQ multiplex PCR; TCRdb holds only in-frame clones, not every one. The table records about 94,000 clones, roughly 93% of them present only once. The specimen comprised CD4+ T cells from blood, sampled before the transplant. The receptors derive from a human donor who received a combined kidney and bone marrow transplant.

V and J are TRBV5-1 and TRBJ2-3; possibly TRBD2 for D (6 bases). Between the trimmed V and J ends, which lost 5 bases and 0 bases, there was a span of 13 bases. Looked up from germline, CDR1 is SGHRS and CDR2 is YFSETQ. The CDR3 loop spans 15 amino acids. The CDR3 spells CASSAGGYSTDTQYF. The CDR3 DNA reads TGCGCCAGCAGTGCCGGGGGTTATAGCACAGATACGCAGTATTTT.

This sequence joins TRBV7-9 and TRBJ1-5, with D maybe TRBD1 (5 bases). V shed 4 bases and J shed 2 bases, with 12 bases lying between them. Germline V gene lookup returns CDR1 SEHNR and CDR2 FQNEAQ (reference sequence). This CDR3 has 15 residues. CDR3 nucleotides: TGTGCCAGCAGCTCGGGGGGGTGGGGCAATCAGCCCCAGCATTTT. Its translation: CASSSGGWGNQPQHF.

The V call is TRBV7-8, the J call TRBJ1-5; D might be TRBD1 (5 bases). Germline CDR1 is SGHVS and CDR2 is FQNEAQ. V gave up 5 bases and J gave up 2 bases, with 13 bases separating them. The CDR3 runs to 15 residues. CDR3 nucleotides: TGTGCCAGCAGCCACGGGCGGGGGGGCAATCAGCCCCAGCATTTT. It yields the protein CASSHGRGGNQPQHF. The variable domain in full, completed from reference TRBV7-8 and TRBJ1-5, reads GAGVSQSPRYKVAKRGQDVALRCDPISGHVSLFWYQQALGQGPEFLTYFQNEAQLDKSGLPSDRFFAERPEGSVSTLKIQRTQQEDSAVYLCASSHGRGGNQPQHFGDGTRLSIL.

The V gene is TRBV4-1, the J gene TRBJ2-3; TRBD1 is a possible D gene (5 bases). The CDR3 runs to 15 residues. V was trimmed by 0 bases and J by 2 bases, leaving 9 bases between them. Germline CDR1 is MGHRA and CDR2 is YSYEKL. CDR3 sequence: CASSQDPRVTDTQYF. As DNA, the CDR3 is TGCGCCAGCAGCCAAGATCCCAGGGTCACAGATACGCAGTATTTT.

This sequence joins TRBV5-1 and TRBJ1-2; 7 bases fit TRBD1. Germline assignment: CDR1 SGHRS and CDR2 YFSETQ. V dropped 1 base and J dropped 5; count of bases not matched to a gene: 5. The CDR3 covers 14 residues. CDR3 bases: TGCGCCAGCAGCTTGTCCGGGACAGATTATGGCTACACCTTC. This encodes CASSLSGTDYGYTF.

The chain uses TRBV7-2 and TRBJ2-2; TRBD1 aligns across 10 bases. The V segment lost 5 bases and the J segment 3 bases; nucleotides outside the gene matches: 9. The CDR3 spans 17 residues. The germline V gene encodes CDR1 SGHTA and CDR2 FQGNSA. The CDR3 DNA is TGTGCCAGCAGCCTCTATGTAGGGACAGGGGACACCGGGGAGCTGTTTTTT. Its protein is CASSLYVGTGDTGELFF.

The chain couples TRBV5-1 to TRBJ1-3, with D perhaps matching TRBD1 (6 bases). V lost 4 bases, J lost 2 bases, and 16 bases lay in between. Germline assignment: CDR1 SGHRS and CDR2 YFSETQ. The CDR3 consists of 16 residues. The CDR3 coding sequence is TGCGCCAGCAGCCTGCCAACAGGGACGACTGGAAACACCATATATTTT. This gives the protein CASSLPTGTTGNTIYF.

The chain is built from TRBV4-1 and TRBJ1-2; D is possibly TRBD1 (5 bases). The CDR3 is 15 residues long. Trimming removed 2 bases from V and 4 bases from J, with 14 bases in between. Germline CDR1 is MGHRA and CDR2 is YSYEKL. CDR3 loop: CASSQPTGAVYGYTF. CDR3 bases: TGCGCCAGCAGCCAACCTACTGGGGCGGTCTATGGCTACACCTTC.

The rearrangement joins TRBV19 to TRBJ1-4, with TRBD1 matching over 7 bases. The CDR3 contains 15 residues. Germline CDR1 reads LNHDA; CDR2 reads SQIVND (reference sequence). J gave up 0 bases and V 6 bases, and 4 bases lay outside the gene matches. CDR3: CASRDRSATNEKLFF. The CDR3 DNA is TGTGCCAGTAGGGACAGGTCTGCAACTAATGAAAAACTGTTTTTT.

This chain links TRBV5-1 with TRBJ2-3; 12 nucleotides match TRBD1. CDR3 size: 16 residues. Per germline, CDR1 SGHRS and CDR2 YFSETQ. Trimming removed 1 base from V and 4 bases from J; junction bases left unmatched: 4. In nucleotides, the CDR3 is TGCGCCAGCAGCTTGACCGGGACAGGGGGCGCAGATACGCAGTATTTT. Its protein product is CASSLTGTGGADTQYF.

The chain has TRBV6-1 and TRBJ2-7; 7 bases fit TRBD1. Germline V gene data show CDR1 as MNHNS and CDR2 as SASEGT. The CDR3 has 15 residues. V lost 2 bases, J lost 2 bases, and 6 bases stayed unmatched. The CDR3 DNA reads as TGTGCCAGCAGTGAATATTGGCAGGGGGCCTACGAGCAGTACTTC. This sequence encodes CASSEYWQGAYEQYF.

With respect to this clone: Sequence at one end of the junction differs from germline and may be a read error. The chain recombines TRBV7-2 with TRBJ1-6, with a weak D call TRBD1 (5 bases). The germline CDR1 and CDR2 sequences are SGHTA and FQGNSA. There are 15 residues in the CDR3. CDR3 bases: TGTGCCAGCGGCTTAGGAGACAGACATAATTCACCCCTCCACTTT. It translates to CASGLGDRHNSPLHF.

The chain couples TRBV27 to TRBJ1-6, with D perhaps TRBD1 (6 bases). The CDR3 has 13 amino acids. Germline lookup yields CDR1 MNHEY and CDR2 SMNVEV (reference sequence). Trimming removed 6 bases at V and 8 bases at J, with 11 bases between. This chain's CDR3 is CASSQGLYSPLHF. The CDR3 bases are TGTGCCAGCAGCCAGGGGTTATATTCACCCCTCCACTTT.

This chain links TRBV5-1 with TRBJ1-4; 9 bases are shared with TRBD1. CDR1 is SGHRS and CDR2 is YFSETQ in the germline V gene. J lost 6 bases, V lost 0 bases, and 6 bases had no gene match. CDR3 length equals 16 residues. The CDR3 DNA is TGCGCCAGCAGCTTGGCCCCGGGACAGGGTTATGAAAAACTGTTTTTT. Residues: CASSLAPGQGYEKLFF.

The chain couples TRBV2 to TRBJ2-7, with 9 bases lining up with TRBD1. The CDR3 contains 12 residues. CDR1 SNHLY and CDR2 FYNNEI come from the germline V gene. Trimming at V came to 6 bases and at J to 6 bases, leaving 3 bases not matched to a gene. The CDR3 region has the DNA TGTGCCAGCAGGGACAGGGGAGCCGAGCAGTACTTC. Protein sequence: CASRDRGAEQYF.

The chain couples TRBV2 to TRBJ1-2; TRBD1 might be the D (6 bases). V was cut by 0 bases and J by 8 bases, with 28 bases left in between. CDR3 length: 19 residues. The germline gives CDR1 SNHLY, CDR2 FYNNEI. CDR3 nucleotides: TGTGCCAGCAGTGAAGCGTCCCGGACAGCTTTGGGTGTTACGGGAGGCTACACCTTC. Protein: CASSEASRTALGVTGGYTF.

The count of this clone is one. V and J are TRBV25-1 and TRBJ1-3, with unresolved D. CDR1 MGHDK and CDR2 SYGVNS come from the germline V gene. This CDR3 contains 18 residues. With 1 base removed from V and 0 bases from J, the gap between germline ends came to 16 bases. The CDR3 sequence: CASSESSKGEGSGNTIYF. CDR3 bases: TGTGCCAGCAGTGAATCGTCGAAGGGAGAGGGCTCTGGAAACACCATATATTTT.

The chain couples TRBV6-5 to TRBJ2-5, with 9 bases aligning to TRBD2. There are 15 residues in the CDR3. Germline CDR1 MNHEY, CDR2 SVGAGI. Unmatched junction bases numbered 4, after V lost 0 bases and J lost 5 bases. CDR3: CASSYSNSGGETQYF. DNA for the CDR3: TGTGCCAGCAGTTACTCGAATAGCGGGGGTGAGACCCAGTACTTC.

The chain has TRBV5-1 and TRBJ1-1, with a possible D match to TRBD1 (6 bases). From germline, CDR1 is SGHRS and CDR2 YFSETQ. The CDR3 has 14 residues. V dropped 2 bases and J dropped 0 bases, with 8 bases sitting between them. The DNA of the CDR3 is TGCGCCAGCAGCTTCACAGGGCTGAACACTGAAGCTTTCTTT. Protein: CASSFTGLNTEAFF. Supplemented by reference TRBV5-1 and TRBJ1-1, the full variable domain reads KAGVTQTPRYLIKTRGQQVTLSCSPISGHRSVSWYQQTPGQGLQFLFEYFSETQRNKGNFPGRFSGRQFSNSRSEMNVSTLELGDSALYLCASSFTGLNTEAFFGQGTRLTVV.

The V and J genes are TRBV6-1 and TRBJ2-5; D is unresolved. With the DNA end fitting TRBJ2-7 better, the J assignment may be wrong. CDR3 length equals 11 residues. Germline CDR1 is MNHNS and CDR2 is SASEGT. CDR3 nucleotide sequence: TGTGCCAGCTTACGCACCACCGAGCAGTACTTC. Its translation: CASLRTTEQYF.

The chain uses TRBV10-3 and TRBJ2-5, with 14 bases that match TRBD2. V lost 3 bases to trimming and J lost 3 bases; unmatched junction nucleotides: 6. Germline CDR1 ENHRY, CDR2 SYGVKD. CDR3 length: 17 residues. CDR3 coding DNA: TGTGCCATCAGTGACTCGGGACTAGCGGGAGTTAAAGAGACCCAGTACTTC. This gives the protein CAISDSGLAGVKETQYF.

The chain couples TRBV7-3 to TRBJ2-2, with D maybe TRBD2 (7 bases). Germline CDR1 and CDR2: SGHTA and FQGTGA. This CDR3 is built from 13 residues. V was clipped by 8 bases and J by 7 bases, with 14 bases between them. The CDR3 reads CASGGGANGELFF. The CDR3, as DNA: TGTGCCAGCGGAGGGGGGGCAAACGGGGAGCTGTTTTTT.

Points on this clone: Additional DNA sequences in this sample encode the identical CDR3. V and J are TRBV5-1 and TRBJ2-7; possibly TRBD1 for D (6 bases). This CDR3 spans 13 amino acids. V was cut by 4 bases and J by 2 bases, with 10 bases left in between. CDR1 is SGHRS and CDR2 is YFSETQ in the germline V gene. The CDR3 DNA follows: TGCGCCAGCAGCCTCGGGACACCCTACGAGCAGTACTTC. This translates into CASSLGTPYEQYF. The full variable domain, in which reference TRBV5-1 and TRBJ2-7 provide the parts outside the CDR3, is KAGVTQTPRYLIKTRGQQVTLSCSPISGHRSVSWYQQTPGQGLQFLFEYFSETQRNKGNFPGRFSGRQFSNSRSEMNVSTLELGDSALYLCASSLGTPYEQYFGPGTRLTVT.

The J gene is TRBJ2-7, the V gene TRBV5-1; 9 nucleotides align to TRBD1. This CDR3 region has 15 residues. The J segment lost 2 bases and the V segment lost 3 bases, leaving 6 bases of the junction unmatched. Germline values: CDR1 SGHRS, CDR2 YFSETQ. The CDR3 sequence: CASSSLTGGPYEQYF. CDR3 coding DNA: TGCGCCAGCAGCTCGCTGACAGGGGGGCCCTACGAGCAGTACTTC. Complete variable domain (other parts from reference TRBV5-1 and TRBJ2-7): KAGVTQTPRYLIKTRGQQVTLSCSPISGHRSVSWYQQTPGQGLQFLFEYFSETQRNKGNFPGRFSGRQFSNSRSEMNVSTLELGDSALYLCASSSLTGGPYEQYFGPGTRLTVT.

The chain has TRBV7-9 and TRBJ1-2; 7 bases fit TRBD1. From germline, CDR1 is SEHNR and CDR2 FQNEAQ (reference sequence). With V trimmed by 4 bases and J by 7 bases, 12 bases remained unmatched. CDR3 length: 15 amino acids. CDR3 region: CASSSRQGPTIGYTF. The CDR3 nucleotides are TGTGCCAGCAGCTCCCGACAGGGCCCGACTATTGGCTACACCTTC.

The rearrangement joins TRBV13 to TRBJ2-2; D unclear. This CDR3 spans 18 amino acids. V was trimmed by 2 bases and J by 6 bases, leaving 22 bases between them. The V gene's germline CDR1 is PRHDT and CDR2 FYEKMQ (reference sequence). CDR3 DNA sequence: TGTGCCAGCAGCTTAACCCCCGTCATCGGAGCCCTCTCCGGGGAGCTGTTTTTT. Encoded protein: CASSLTPVIGALSGELFF.

CDR3 nucleotides: TGCGCCAGCAGCCGAGGTGGTGTGACGGACTCCTACGAGCAGTACTTC. Amino acid sequence: CASSRGGVTDSYEQYF. The V gene is TRBV5-1, the J gene TRBJ2-7; D is unresolved. Trimming cost V 4 bases and J 0 bases, with 17 bases left between them. CDR1 SGHRS and CDR2 YFSETQ come from the germline V gene. The CDR3 sequence is 16 residues long.

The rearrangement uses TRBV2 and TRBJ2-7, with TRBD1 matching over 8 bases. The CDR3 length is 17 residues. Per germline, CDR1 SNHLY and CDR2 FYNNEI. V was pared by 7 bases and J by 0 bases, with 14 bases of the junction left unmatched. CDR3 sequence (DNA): TGTGCCAGCATCCCATCGGGGACAGGAATATTCTCCTACGAGCAGTACTTC. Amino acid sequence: CASIPSGTGIFSYEQYF.